The T cell receptor beta chain described here comes from a study of technical replicates of blood from a handful of donors (dated by TCRdb to the late 2010s). The germline V gene (reference sequence) yields LNHDA for CDR1 and SQIVND for CDR2. The CDR3 contains 15 residues, cysteine and phenylalanine counted. The DNA shown is the 45-base CDR3, in frame from base 1. V and J are trimmed by 4 bases and 7 bases, and the gene matches miss 6 bases of the junction. The library was obtained by the immunoSEQ multiplex PCR assay. Not all clones reach the TCRdb copy of this immuneACCESS table, which keeps in-frame sequences only. Checked studies attribute under half of the gap to unresolved V genes and leave the rest unexplained. The sample table shows 76,000 or so clones, and 70% to 90% are seen once. The biggest ten clones account for around 4.8% of the sample. Concerning this clone: Its antigen target is currently unknown. No much larger clonotype is one base removed from it; base qualities were not supplied.

The receptor's source is a human donor in good health. Some clones in this sample may be carry-over from other donors' samples. The sample comprised PBMCs. Here the chain combines TRBV19 and TRBJ2-2; the junction holds 10 bases that match TRBD1. The nucleotides read TGTGCCAGTAGTACTGACAGGGGGCTAGACGGGGAGCTGTTTTTT. Its translation reads: CASSTDRGLDGELFF.